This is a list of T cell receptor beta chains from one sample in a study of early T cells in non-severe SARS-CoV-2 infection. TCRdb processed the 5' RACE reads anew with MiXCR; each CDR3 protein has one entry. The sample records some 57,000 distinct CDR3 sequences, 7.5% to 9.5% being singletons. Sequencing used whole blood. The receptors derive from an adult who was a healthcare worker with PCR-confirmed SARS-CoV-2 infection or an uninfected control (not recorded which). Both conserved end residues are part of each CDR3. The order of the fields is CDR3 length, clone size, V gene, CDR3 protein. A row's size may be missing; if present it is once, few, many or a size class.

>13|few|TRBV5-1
CASSPTSGAEAFF
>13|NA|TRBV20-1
CSARWSGGQEQYF
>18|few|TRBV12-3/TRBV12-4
CASSFKIGLAGPTDTQYF
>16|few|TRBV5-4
CASSFFLAGGTHEQYF
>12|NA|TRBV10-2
CASSDDSYEQYF
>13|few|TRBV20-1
CSAKAGVSYEQYF
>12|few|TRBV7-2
CASSLSLHEQYF
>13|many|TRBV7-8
CASSSRGTDTQYF
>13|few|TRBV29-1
CSVRQALSYEQYF
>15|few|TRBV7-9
CASSSGDSPYNEQFF